The 20 T cell receptor beta chains given below trace back to one sample, sequenced in a study of blood T cell repertoires in COVID-19. Produced via immunoSEQ multiplex PCR; TCRdb's table is partial and in-frame only. The table includes roughly 150,000 clones, roughly 84% detected once. Material: peripheral blood. The receptors were gathered from a man older than 75 with COVID-19, enrolled during active disease.

This chain joins TRBV7-8 and TRBJ1-1, with 7 positions matching TRBD1. The CDR3 has 15 residues. The V gene's germline CDR1 is SGHVS and CDR2 FQNEAQ. The V segment lost 2 bases and the J segment 1 base; nucleotides outside the gene matches: 4. The CDR3 sequence: CASSLPRQGNTEAFF. The CDR3 nucleotides are TGTGCCAGCAGCTTACCCCGACAGGGGAACACTGAAGCTTTCTTT.

V gene TRBV10-3 combines with J gene TRBJ2-5; 7 bases fit TRBD1. The CDR3 loop spans 16 amino acids. Germline trimming cut 5 bases from V and 3 bases from J; bases unmatched to any gene: 12. The germline CDR1 and CDR2 sequences are ENHRY and SYGVKD. The chain's CDR3 is CAISPQTGVEKETQYF. CDR3 in DNA: TGTGCCATCAGTCCTCAAACAGGGGTTGAGAAAGAGACCCAGTACTTC.

CDR3 in amino acids: CASSLAGQGNSPLHF. For the CDR3, the DNA is TGCGCCAGCAGCTTGGCCGGGCAGGGAAATTCACCCCTCCACTTT. The chain combines TRBV5-1 with TRBJ1-6; D perhaps matches TRBD1 (5 bases). CDR1 and CDR2 (germline): SGHRS, YFSETQ. The CDR3 is 15 residues long. V shed 0 bases and J shed 7 bases, with 11 bases lying between them. Full variable domain (remainder filled in from reference TRBV5-1 and TRBJ1-6): KAGVTQTPRYLIKTRGQQVTLSCSPISGHRSVSWYQQTPGQGLQFLFEYFSETQRNKGNFPGRFSGRQFSNSRSEMNVSTLELGDSALYLCASSLAGQGNSPLHFGNGTRLTVT.

The V gene is TRBV6-1, the J gene TRBJ1-1; D is undetermined. The germline gives CDR1 MNHNS, CDR2 SASEGT. This CDR3 is built from 16 residues. The V gene lost 1 base and the J gene lost 1 base, with 13 bases spanning the gap. The DNA of the CDR3 is TGTGCCAGCAGTGAAGGGGGTCGCGGGAGGAACACTGAAGCTTTCTTT. This translates into CASSEGGRGRNTEAFF.

The V and J genes are TRBV14 and TRBJ1-4, with TRBD1 as a possible D gene (5 bases). The V and J ends lost 0 bases and 3 bases respectively, with 11 bases between them. CDR1 is SGHDN and CDR2 is FVKESK in the germline V gene. CDR3 size: 16 residues. CDR3 sequence: CASSQDRSGANEKLFF. CDR3 DNA: TGTGCCAGCAGCCAAGATCGCTCGGGGGCTAATGAAAAACTGTTTTTT.

The CDR3 protein is CATSGNRGQNTEAFF. CDR3 DNA sequence: TGTGCCACCAGTGGCAACAGGGGACAGAACACTGAAGCTTTCTTT. The chain links TRBV24-1 to TRBJ1-1, with TRBD1 matching over 7 bases. CDR3 length: 15 residues. CDR1 and CDR2 from the germline V gene are KGHDR and SFDVKD. With V trimmed by 5 bases and J by 1 base, 6 bases remained unmatched.

DNA of the CDR3: TGTGCCAGCAGCCCGGGGACTAGCGGAGAGACCCAGTACTTC. It encodes CASSPGTSGETQYF. The chain is built from TRBV11-2 and TRBJ2-5, with 11 bases fitting TRBD2. This CDR3 is 14 amino acids long. Looked up from germline, CDR1 is SGHAT and CDR2 is FQNNGV. V shed 5 bases, J shed 4 bases, and the junction held 3 bases outside the gene matches.

The chain joins TRBV18 to TRBJ2-7; possibly TRBD1 for D (6 bases). V was trimmed by 8 bases and J by 3 bases, leaving 14 bases between them. The CDR3 is 13 amino acids. CDR1 KGHSH and CDR2 LQKENI come from the germline V gene. The CDR3 DNA follows: TGTGCCAGCACCACAGGGTCCGGCTACGAGCAGTACTTC. The encoded protein is CASTTGSGYEQYF.

Turning to this clone: The same CDR3 also results from other DNA sequences found in this sample. The chain joins TRBV5-1 to TRBJ1-1, with 8 bases matching TRBD1. The germline V gene encodes CDR1 SGHRS and CDR2 YFSETQ. Germline trimming cut 2 bases from V and 0 bases from J; bases unmatched to any gene: 3. The CDR3 is 15 amino acids. CDR3 region: CASSLGTGMNTEAFF. In DNA form, the CDR3 reads TGCGCCAGCAGCTTAGGGACAGGCATGAACACTGAAGCTTTCTTT.

This chain links TRBV5-1 with TRBJ2-5; the match to TRBD1 covers 7 bases. CDR3 length equals 13 residues. Germline values: CDR1 SGHRS, CDR2 YFSETQ. V shed 4 bases and J 2 bases; nucleotides not matched to a gene: 2. For the CDR3, the DNA is TGCGCCAGCAGCCCGGACAGGCAAGAGACCCAGTACTTC. It specifies CASSPDRQETQYF.

This clone was observed a single time. The J gene is TRBJ1-1, the V gene TRBV18, with TRBD1 matching 8 bases. The CDR3 is made up of 17 amino acids. V shed 5 bases, J shed 3 bases, and the junction held 14 bases outside the gene matches. Germline CDR1 reads KGHSH; CDR2 reads LQKENI. DNA for the CDR3: TGTGCCAGCTCAAGCACAGGGGGAGGGCAAGTGGACACTGAAGCTTTCTTT. Protein product: CASSSTGGGQVDTEAFF.

On this clone: One end of the junction varies from germline; a read error may be responsible. The chain is built from TRBV29-1 and TRBJ1-2, with TRBD1 identical over 7 bases. The V gene's germline CDR1 is SQVTM and CDR2 ANQGSEA. The CDR3 is 14 amino acids. The CDR3 DNA is TGCAGCGTTGAAGCAGACAGGGCTAACGATGGCTACACCTTC. As protein: CSVEADRANDGYTF.

The chain is built from TRBV7-9 and TRBJ1-1; D remains ambiguous. V was pared by 1 base and J by 9 bases, with 12 bases between. The germline gives CDR1 SEHNR, CDR2 FQNEAQ (reference sequence). The CDR3 loop spans 13 amino acids. CDR3 DNA: TGTGCCAGCAGCTTAGGGGCCCCCCAAAAAGCTTTCTTT. Protein: CASSLGAPQKAFF.

The chain links TRBV11-2 to TRBJ1-6; unclear D gene. The CDR3 runs to 14 residues. Germline V lookup: CDR1 SGHAT, CDR2 FQNNGV. V was cut by 7 bases and J by 6 bases, with 13 bases left in between. CDR3 sequence (DNA): TGTGCCAGCACCCAAACGGGGTTTAATTCACCCCTCCACTTT. This sequence encodes CASTQTGFNSPLHF.

The V call is TRBV2, the J call TRBJ1-5; TRBD1 matches at 7 bases. Germline-derived CDR1 and CDR2 are SNHLY and FYNNEI. After removal of 5 bases from V and 0 bases from J, the junction contained 7 bases not matched to a gene. This CDR3 has 16 residues. The CDR3 bases are TGTGCCAGCAGTCAACAGGGGTCGGCTAGCAATCAGCCCCAGCATTTT. Translating gives CASSQQGSASNQPQHF.

In regard to this clone: Distinct nucleotide sequences in the sample also encode this CDR3. The rearrangement joins TRBV5-1 to TRBJ1-4; 8 bases agree with TRBD1. CDR1 is SGHRS and CDR2 is YFSETQ in the germline V gene. This CDR3 region has 14 residues. V gave up 0 bases and J gave up 8 bases; unmatched junction bases: 3. The CDR3 coding sequence is TGCGCCAGCAGCTTGGGACAGGGGAACGAAAAACTGTTTTTT. Translation gives CASSLGQGNEKLFF.

The chain employs TRBV6-1 and TRBJ1-3; D gene uncertain. Germline CDR1 MNHNS, CDR2 SASEGT. The CDR3 runs 14 residues. The V gene lost 3 bases and the J gene lost 0 bases, with 6 bases spanning the gap. The CDR3 DNA is TGTGCCAGCAGTGAGTTGAGCTCTGGAAACACCATATATTTT. It codes for CASSELSSGNTIYF.

The chain joins TRBV20-1 to TRBJ1-5; D is ambiguous. Germline V gene sequence: CDR1 DFQATT, CDR2 SNEGSKA (reference sequence). Between the trimmed V and J ends, which lost 3 bases and 2 bases, there was a span of 8 bases. The CDR3 covers 13 residues. The CDR3 here is CSASYSRNQPQHF. CDR3 nucleotides: TGCAGTGCTAGTTACAGCCGCAATCAGCCCCAGCATTTT.

The sample holds a few counts of this clone. The chain joins TRBV6-5 to TRBJ2-5, with 9 bases fitting TRBD1. Germline CDR1 MNHEY, CDR2 SVGAGI. The CDR3 loop spans 13 amino acids. V shed 4 bases and J 4 bases; nucleotides not matched to a gene: 1. CDR3 residues: CASSSTGGETQYF. The CDR3 region has the DNA TGTGCCAGCAGTTCGACAGGGGGAGAGACCCAGTACTTC.

The rearrangement links TRBV29-1 to TRBJ1-1, with TRBD1 identical over 9 bases. V lost 8 bases, J lost 1 base, and 5 bases stayed unmatched. Germline values: CDR1 SQVTM, CDR2 ANQGSEA. The CDR3 consists of 13 residues. CDR3 loop: CSTRDRANTEAFF. CDR3 DNA: TGCAGCACGCGGGACAGGGCGAACACTGAAGCTTTCTTT. The full variable domain, with the rest looked up from reference TRBV29-1 and TRBJ1-1, is SAVISQKPSRDICQRGTSLTIQCQVDSQVTMMFWYRQQPGQSLTLIATANQGSEATYESGFVIDKFPISRPNLTFSTLTVSNMSPEDSSIYLCSTRDRANTEAFFGQGTRLTVV.